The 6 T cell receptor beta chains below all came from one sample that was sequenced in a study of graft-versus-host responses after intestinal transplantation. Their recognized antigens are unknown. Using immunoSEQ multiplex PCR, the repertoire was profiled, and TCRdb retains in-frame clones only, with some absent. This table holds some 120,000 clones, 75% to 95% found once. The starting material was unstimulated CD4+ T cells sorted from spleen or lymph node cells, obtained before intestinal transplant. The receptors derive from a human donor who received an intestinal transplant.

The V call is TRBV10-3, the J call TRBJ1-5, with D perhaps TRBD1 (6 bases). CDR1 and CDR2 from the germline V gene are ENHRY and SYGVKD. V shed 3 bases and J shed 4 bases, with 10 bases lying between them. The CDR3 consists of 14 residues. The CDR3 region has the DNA TGTGCCATCAGTGACCACGACAGGAATCAGCCCCAGCATTTT. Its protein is CAISDHDRNQPQHF.

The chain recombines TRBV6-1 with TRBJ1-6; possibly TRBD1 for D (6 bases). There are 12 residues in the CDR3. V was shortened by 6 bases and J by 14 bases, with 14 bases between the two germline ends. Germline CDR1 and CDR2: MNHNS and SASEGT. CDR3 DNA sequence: TGTGCCAGCAGCGGGGACACCCGATCCCTCCACTTT. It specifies CASSGDTRSLHF.

In nucleotides, the CDR3 is TGCGCCAGCAGTCGAGACGGGGGGGTTGAGCAGTTCTTC. It translates to CASSRDGGVEQFF. The chain carries TRBV5-1 and TRBJ2-1, with 8 nucleotides matching TRBD2. With 5 bases clipped from V and 9 bases from J, the junction kept 7 bases outside the gene matches. Germline-derived CDR1 and CDR2 are SGHRS and YFSETQ. The CDR3 sequence is 13 residues long.

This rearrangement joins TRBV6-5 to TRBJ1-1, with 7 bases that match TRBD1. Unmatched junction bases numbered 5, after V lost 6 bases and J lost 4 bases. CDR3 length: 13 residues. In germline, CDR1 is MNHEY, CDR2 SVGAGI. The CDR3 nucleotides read TGTGCCAGCAGAGGGACAGTGCCCACTGAAGCTTTCTTT. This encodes CASRGTVPTEAFF.

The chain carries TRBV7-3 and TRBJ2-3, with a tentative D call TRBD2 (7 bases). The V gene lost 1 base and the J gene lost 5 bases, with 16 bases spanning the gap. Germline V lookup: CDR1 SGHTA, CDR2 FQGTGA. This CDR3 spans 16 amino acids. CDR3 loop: CASSLRASGGGDTQYF. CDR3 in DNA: TGTGCCAGCAGCTTAAGGGCTAGCGGAGGGGGAGATACGCAGTATTTT. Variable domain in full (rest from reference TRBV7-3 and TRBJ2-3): GAGVSQTPSNKVTEKGKYVELRCDPISGHTALYWYRQSLGQGPEFLIYFQGTGAADDSGLPNDRFFAVRPEGSVSTLKIQRTERGDSAVYLCASSLRASGGGDTQYFGPGTRLTVL.

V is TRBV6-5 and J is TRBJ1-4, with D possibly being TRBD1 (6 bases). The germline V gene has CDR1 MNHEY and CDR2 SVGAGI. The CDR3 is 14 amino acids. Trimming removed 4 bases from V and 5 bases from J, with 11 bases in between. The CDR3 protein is CASSFDRRNEKLFF. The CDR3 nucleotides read TGTGCCAGCAGTTTCGACAGGAGAAATGAAAAACTGTTTTTT.